The entry below describes one TCR beta chain. These data originate in a study of OX40 agonist ivuxolimab in advanced cancers. The protocol was immunoSEQ multiplex PCR, while the TCRdb copy is restricted to in-frame clones and leaves out a portion. The profile shows over 55,000 clones, 90% to 95% of them singletons. This sequence originates from an adult with an advanced solid tumor such as melanoma, head and neck, liver or kidney cancer. This specimen consisted of CD4+ or CD8+ T cells sorted from blood, obtained in a trial of the OX40 agonist ivuxolimab.

The CDR3 sequence: CASSGQAGAYNEQFF. The DNA for the CDR3 is TGTGCCAGTAGTGGTCAGGCGGGAGCCTACAATGAGCAGTTCTTC. The chain couples TRBV19 to TRBJ2-1; 7 bases agree with TRBD2. J gave up 2 bases and V 5 bases, and 6 bases lay outside the gene matches. The CDR3 consists of 15 residues. In germline, CDR1 is LNHDA, CDR2 SQIVND (reference sequence).